This T cell receptor beta chain appears in the sequencing data of a study of blood T cells in healthy people across ages. In terms of origin and age, donors were healthy Caucasian individuals from Russia aged roughly 6 to 95. A second PCR of 7 to 11 cycles used a sample-barcoded 5' primer and a J-beta primer mix. TCRdb reprocessed the 5' RACE reads via MiXCR and lists one record per CDR3 protein. The table shows 1 million or so distinct CDR3 sequences, with more than 35% occurring only once. General study results and limits: The donors' CMV status was not determined, possibly confounding changes in expanded clonotypes.

Of note for this clonotype: Its antigen remains unknown.

V was shortened by 7 bases and J by 5 bases, with 20 bases between the two germline ends. Germline CDR1 reads MNHNY; CDR2 reads SVGAGI (reference sequence). CDR3 length: 15 residues. The chain joins TRBV6-6 to TRBJ2-5, with D possibly being TRBD1 or TRBD2 (5 bases each). The specimen sequenced was blood. The source of this sequence is a woman in her sixties or seventies in good health. CDR3 region: CASTPPDGAEETQYF. As DNA, the CDR3 is TGTGCCAGCACTCCTCCTGACGGGGCAGAGGAGACCCAGTACTTC.